This TCR beta chain was sequenced during a study of molecular identifiers for immune sequencing clone quantification. Naive CD8 libraries were made from roughly 20,000 to 1,000,000 sorted cells, and they used 10%, 30% or 50% RNA. This clonotype showed up just a few times. Antigen: not known. V lost 6 bases and J lost 9, with 15 bases in between. Per the germline V gene, CDR1 is SGHVS and CDR2 is FQNEAQ. CDR3 length: 13 amino acids. Findings of the study overall: Jurkat TCR RNA that was spiked in from one cell was reportedly detectable among around 1 million naive cells.

TCRdb recomputed calls from the PCR reads with MiXCR, one row per CDR3 protein. The table includes more than 85,000 distinct CDR3 sequences, over 30% detected once. J is TRBJ1-5 and V is TRBV7-8; tentative D call: TRBD1 (5 bases). The sequencing sample was made of naive CD8+ T cells from blood, with Jurkat cell RNA spiked in. As to subset: FACS-sorted CD8+CD4-CCR7+CD45RA+ naive T cells. This clonotype was sampled from a human donor in good health. Some libraries in this study had Jurkat cell RNA spiked in. The CDR3: CASSPDTHLPQHF. The CDR3 nucleotides are TGTGCCAGCAGTCCGGACACCCATCTGCCCCAGCATTTT.